This is a list of T cell receptor beta chains from one sample in a study of early T cells in non-severe SARS-CoV-2 infection. TCRdb redid the calling of the 5' RACE reads with MiXCR, one entry per CDR3 protein. The data hold about 40,000 distinct CDR3 sequences, with about 5.9% observed a single time. The source material was whole blood, sampled at baseline. The receptors originated from an adult who was a healthcare worker with PCR-confirmed SARS-CoV-2 infection or an uninfected control (not recorded which). Each CDR3 is given with its conserved first and last residue. A D gene is named only where the DNA matches it firmly. Some rows have no size entry. The others give once, few or many, or a class for an expanded clone.

cdr3_length clone_size j_call v_call d_call cdr3_aa cdr3_nt
19 NA TRBJ2-3 TRBV7-2 TRBD2 CASSLGGRSGGPRTDTQYF TGTGCCAGCAGCTTAGGCGGGAGGAGCGGGGGACCTCGCACAGATACGCAGTATTTT
15 many TRBJ2-7 TRBV11-2 NA CASSPAGQPAYEQYF TGTGCCAGCAGCCCCGCCGGACAGCCTGCCTACGAGCAGTACTTC
15 medium-sized TRBJ2-4 TRBV19 TRBD2 CASSSRTSGKNIQYF TGTGCCAGTAGTAGCCGGACTAGCGGGAAAAACATTCAGTACTTC
14 NA TRBJ2-7 TRBV5-1 TRBD1 CASSLGDSSHEQYF TGCGCCAGCAGCTTGGGGGACAGCTCTCACGAGCAGTACTTC
15 medium-sized TRBJ2-1 TRBV12-3/TRBV12-4 NA CASSLGQGGHNEQFF TGTGCCAGCAGTTTAGGGCAGGGGGGACACAATGAGCAGTTCTTC
14 many TRBJ2-1 TRBV24-1 NA CATSDRNRYNEQFF TGTGCCACCAGTGACCGAAATCGTTACAATGAGCAGTTCTTC
14 many TRBJ1-5 TRBV5-1 NA CASSTDSDNQPQHF TGCGCCAGCAGCACGGACAGTGATAATCAGCCCCAGCATTTT
13 many TRBJ2-1 TRBV6-5 NA CASSYATGTDKFF TGTGCCAGCAGTTACGCCACCGGGACGGATAAGTTCTTC
15 NA TRBJ2-7 TRBV6-2/TRBV6-3 TRBD1 CASSRTTGGLYEQYF TGTGCCAGCAGTCGTACGACAGGGGGTCTCTACGAGCAGTACTTC
15 NA TRBJ2-1 TRBV9 TRBD2 CASSVGSGGRGEQFF TGTGCCAGCAGCGTAGGGAGCGGGGGGCGTGGTGAGCAGTTCTTC
14 many TRBJ2-1 TRBV18 NA CASSPGSSYNEQFF TGTGCCAGCTCACCAGGCAGCTCCTACAATGAGCAGTTCTTC
16 NA TRBJ2-7 TRBV7-8 TRBD1 CASSGGAGTGAYEQYF TGTGCCAGCAGCGGAGGGGCCGGGACAGGAGCCTACGAGCAGTACTTC
15 few TRBJ2-7 TRBV11-2 TRBD1 CASSYAVTGTYEQYF TGTGCCAGCAGTTACGCCGTGACAGGGACCTACGAGCAGTACTTC
14 once TRBJ2-5 TRBV7-9 NA CASSLDGASGAQYF TGTGCCAGCAGCTTAGACGGGGCCTCGGGGGCCCAGTACTTC
15 many TRBJ2-7 TRBV7-2 TRBD2 CASSLTSGGAYEQYF TGTGCCAGCAGCTTAACCAGCGGGGGGGCCTACGAGCAGTACTTC
14 NA TRBJ1-5 TRBV6-6 NA CASNSGQGVQPQHF TGTGCCAGCAACTCAGGCCAAGGGGTACAGCCCCAGCATTTT
14 NA TRBJ2-7 TRBV7-6 TRBD1 CASSSDRVSYEQYF TGTGCCAGCAGCTCGGACAGGGTGAGCTACGAGCAGTACTTC
13 many TRBJ2-7 TRBV19 NA CASSTGRSYEQYF TGTGCCAGTAGCACCGGACGGTCCTACGAGCAGTACTTC
14 NA TRBJ1-1 TRBV7-9 NA CASSLQIPNTEAFF TGTGCCAGCAGCTTACAGATCCCGAACACTGAAGCTTTCTTT
17 NA TRBJ2-7 TRBV12-3/TRBV12-4 TRBD1 CASSQWRGTGGRYEQYF TGTGCCAGCAGTCAATGGCGGGGGACAGGGGGGAGATACGAGCAGTACTTC
13 NA TRBJ2-1 TRBV20-1 TRBD2 CSASGGSYNEQFF TGCAGTGCCTCGGGGGGTTCCTACAATGAGCAGTTCTTC
17 many TRBJ1-4 TRBV30 NA CAMSDAFMRIANEKLFF TGTGCCATGTCGGATGCGTTTATGAGGATCGCTAATGAAAAACTGTTTTTT
15 many TRBJ1-6 TRBV6-6 NA CASSSPGRTDSPLHF TGTGCCAGCAGTTCTCCGGGACGGACGGATTCACCCCTCCACTTT
15 many TRBJ1-4 TRBV19 NA CASSPWGVPNEKLFF TGTGCCAGTAGTCCTTGGGGGGTGCCTAATGAAAAACTGTTTTTT
14 many TRBJ2-7 TRBV18 NA CASSQSGFYYEQYF TGTGCCAGCTCACAGTCCGGGTTTTACTACGAGCAGTACTTC
14 many TRBJ1-2 TRBV5-1 NA CASSLGDANYGYTF TGCGCCAGCAGCTTGGGGGATGCTAACTATGGCTACACCTTC
14 many TRBJ1-2 TRBV7-8 NA CASSSGQPNYGYTF TGTGCCAGCAGCTCCGGACAGCCTAACTATGGCTACACCTTC
16 many TRBJ1-5 TRBV7-2 NA CASSLGGDPSNQPQHF TGTGCCAGCAGCTTAGGGGGAGACCCTAGCAATCAGCCCCAGCATTTT
17 many TRBJ2-6 TRBV5-1 NA CASSHDRIRPGANVLTF TGCGCCAGCAGCCACGACAGGATTCGACCTGGGGCCAACGTCCTGACTTTC
15 many TRBJ2-7 TRBV7-2 NA CASSFEQGLSYEQYF TGTGCCAGCAGCTTCGAACAGGGATTATCCTACGAGCAGTACTTC
14 NA TRBJ2-7 TRBV11-2 TRBD1 CASKKGQGPYEQYF TGTGCCAGCAAAAAAGGACAGGGTCCCTACGAGCAGTACTTC
13 many TRBJ1-2 TRBV2 NA CASSGRGGYGYTF TGTGCCAGCAGTGGTCGGGGGGGCTATGGCTACACCTTC
16 few TRBJ2-3 TRBV2 NA CASSEGRQKSTDTQYF TGTGCCAGCAGTGAAGGGCGACAAAAAAGCACAGATACGCAGTATTTT
14 NA TRBJ1-4 TRBV2 NA CASSGPQGEEKLFF TGTGCCAGCAGTGGGCCTCAAGGAGAGGAAAAACTGTTTTTT
16 NA TRBJ1-3 TRBV7-2 NA CASSLGGGYSGNTIYF TGTGCCAGCAGCTTGGGAGGGGGTTACTCTGGAAACACCATATATTTT
15 few TRBJ2-7 TRBV28 NA CASSLRGTTSYEQYF TGTGCCAGCAGTTTACGGGGGACCACCTCCTACGAGCAGTACTTC
16 many TRBJ2-2 TRBV24-1 TRBD1 CATSDRRQGNTGELFF TGTGCCACCAGTGACCGCCGACAGGGTAACACCGGGGAGCTGTTTTTT
14 few TRBJ1-2 TRBV15 NA CATRIGRRDYGYTF TGTGCCACCAGAATAGGGCGGAGGGACTATGGCTACACCTTC
13 many TRBJ1-2 TRBV29-1 NA CSVRDLEAYGYTF TGCAGCGTACGGGACCTCGAAGCCTATGGCTACACCTTC
14 many TRBJ2-1 TRBV3-1 TRBD2 CASSLLAGGNEQFF TGTGCCAGCAGCCTTCTAGCGGGGGGCAATGAGCAGTTCTTC
15 few TRBJ2-7 TRBV6-5 NA CASSYSITPFYEQYF TGTGCCAGCAGTTACTCGATTACGCCCTTCTACGAGCAGTACTTC
14 NA TRBJ2-5 TRBV5-1 NA CASSPKRGRETQYF TGCGCCAGCAGCCCCAAGAGAGGCAGAGAGACCCAGTACTTC
12 many TRBJ2-2 TRBV7-3 NA CASSPIIGELFF TGTGCCAGCAGCCCCATCATCGGGGAGCTGTTTTTT
15 many TRBJ2-5 TRBV10-3 TRBD2 CAISEGGGAGETQYF TGTGCCATCAGTGAGGGCGGGGGGGCCGGAGAGACCCAGTACTTC
15 many TRBJ2-3 TRBV6-5 TRBD1 CASRDRGTGTDTQYF TGTGCCAGCAGGGACAGGGGGACGGGCACAGATACGCAGTATTTT
13 few TRBJ2-7 TRBV5-6 TRBD1 CASRFNRGHEQYF TGTGCCAGCAGGTTTAACAGGGGACACGAGCAGTACTTC
17 many TRBJ2-2 TRBV6-6 TRBD2 CASRFSASGGNTGELFF TGTGCCAGCAGGTTCTCGGCTAGCGGGGGGAACACCGGGGAGCTGTTTTTT
15 many TRBJ2-3 TRBV7-2 NA CASSRDRSSTDTQYF TGTGCCAGCAGTCGCGACAGGTCTAGCACAGATACGCAGTATTTT
16 many TRBJ2-6 TRBV30 NA CAWTPGEISGANVLTF TGTGCCTGGACCCCGGGAGAGATCTCTGGGGCCAACGTCCTGACTTTC
13 many TRBJ1-5 TRBV20-1 NA CSALEQGGQPQHF TGCAGTGCCTTGGAGCAGGGAGGCCAGCCCCAGCATTTT
11 few TRBJ2-7 TRBV2 NA CASSDTYEQYF TGTGCCAGCAGTGACACGTACGAGCAGTACTTC
12 few TRBJ1-1 TRBV30 NA CAWIETWTEAFF TGTGCCTGGATCGAGACATGGACTGAAGCTTTCTTT
14 few TRBJ2-4 TRBV6-2/TRBV6-3 NA CASRALGAKNIQYF TGTGCCAGCAGAGCCCTAGGGGCCAAAAACATTCAGTACTTC